What follows are 13 T cell receptor beta chains derived from one specimen sequenced in a study of cytomegalovirus exposure and HLA in healthy donors. 60 Vbeta and 13 Jbeta primers were used in PCR. The repertoire was sequenced with immunoSEQ multiplex PCR; TCRdb's copy has only in-frame clones and lacks some. Of 100,000 to 150,000 clones listed, under 80% are singletons. Source material: PBMCs. The source is a man aged 40-50 years in good health and CMV-seropositive.

Comments on this clone: The sample holds other DNA sequences that translate to the same CDR3. The V call is TRBV30, the J call TRBJ2-7; D is unclear. The CDR3 contains 15 residues. Germline lookup yields CDR1 GTSNPN and CDR2 SVGIG (reference sequence). Trimming shortened V by 0 bases and J by 0 bases, and 12 bases separated the two germline ends. The CDR3 spells CAWSVGQRSSYEQYF. CDR3 DNA sequence: TGTGCCTGGAGTGTAGGTCAGAGGAGCTCCTACGAGCAGTACTTC.

The rearrangement links TRBV4-3 to TRBJ2-7; possibly TRBD2 for D (6 bases). The CDR3 covers 13 residues. Germline V gene sequence: CDR1 LGHNA, CDR2 YSLEER. Trimming removed 4 bases from V and 4 bases from J, with 11 bases in between. CDR3 sequence reads: CASSPGVRYEQYF. CDR3 nucleotides: TGCGCCAGCAGCCCGGGGGTCAGGTACGAGCAGTACTTC.

The CDR3 loop is CASRRWTSGNEQFF. CDR3 nucleotide sequence: TGTGCCAGCAGACGTTGGACTAGCGGCAATGAGCAGTTCTTC. V gene TRBV6-5 combines with J gene TRBJ2-1, with 10 bases fitting TRBD2. Looked up from germline, CDR1 is MNHEY and CDR2 is SVGAGI. V gave up 6 bases and J gave up 6 bases; unmatched junction bases: 5. The CDR3 sequence is 14 residues long.

DNA for the CDR3: TGTGCCAGCAGTGGGAGGACAGGGGGCGTCGGGTTCTCCGAGCAGTACTTC. It codes for CASSGRTGGVGFSEQYF. The chain carries TRBV6-1 and TRBJ2-7; 11 positions match TRBD1. V dropped 4 bases and J dropped 6; count of bases not matched to a gene: 14. CDR1 and CDR2 from the germline V gene are MNHNS and SASEGT. The CDR3 spans 17 residues.

V is TRBV7-8 and J is TRBJ2-7; TRBD1 matches 9 bases. The junction had 7 bases not matched to a gene; V was cut back by 5 bases and J by 2 bases. The CDR3 has 15 amino acids. The germline CDR1 and CDR2 sequences are SGHVS and FQNEAQ. Here the CDR3 reads CASSTIRDRAYEQYF. CDR3 in DNA: TGTGCCAGCAGCACCATCCGGGACAGGGCCTACGAGCAGTACTTC. The variable domain in full, with the rest retrieved from reference TRBV7-8 and TRBJ2-7, is GAGVSQSPRYKVAKRGQDVALRCDPISGHVSLFWYQQALGQGPEFLTYFQNEAQLDKSGLPSDRFFAERPEGSVSTLKIQRTQQEDSAVYLCASSTIRDRAYEQYFGPGTRLTVT.

This chain joins TRBV5-8 and TRBJ2-1; 8 bases line up with TRBD1. Trimming took 2 bases from V and 0 from J; bases not matched to a gene: 7. This CDR3 contains 17 residues. CDR1 is SGHTS, CDR2 YDEGEE, per germline. In nucleotides, the CDR3 is TGTGCCAGCAGCTTCGGCCAGGGGGCCGTCTCCTACAATGAGCAGTTCTTC. Protein product: CASSFGQGAVSYNEQFF.

The chain is built from TRBV15 and TRBJ1-2; D gene unclear. There are 14 residues in the CDR3. Per the germline V gene, CDR1 is LNHNV and CDR2 is YYDKDF (reference sequence). The V end was cut by 0 bases, the J end by 2 bases, with 7 bases between. In DNA, the CDR3 is TGTGCCACCAGCAGAGATCGTAGAAACTATGGCTACACCTTC. Protein sequence: CATSRDRRNYGYTF. The whole variable domain, filled in from reference TRBV15 and TRBJ1-2, reads DAMVIQNPRYQVTQFGKPVTLSCSQTLNHNVMYWYQQKSSQAPKLLFHYYDKDFNNEADTPDNFQSRRPNTSFCFLDIRSPGLGDTAMYLCATSRDRRNYGYTFGSGTRLTVV.

The genes are TRBV2 and TRBJ2-2; perhaps TRBD2 as D (6 bases). The CDR3 runs 14 residues. CDR1 is SNHLY, CDR2 FYNNEI, per germline. V shed 1 base and J shed 5 bases, with 8 bases lying between them. CDR3 coding DNA: TGTGCCAGCAGTGAAGTCCGGGAGACCGGGGAGCTGTTTTTT. Translating it yields CASSEVRETGELFF.

V usage is TRBV7-2 and J usage is TRBJ2-1; TRBD1 agrees at 9 bases. The junction had 11 bases not matched to a gene; V was cut back by 1 base and J by 7 bases. In germline, CDR1 is SGHTA, CDR2 FQGNSA. This CDR3 is 17 amino acids long. As DNA, the CDR3 is TGTGCCAGCAGCTTAGTCCGGACAGGGGTTTTTTGGAATGAGCAGTTCTTC. Translated, it gives CASSLVRTGVFWNEQFF.

The chain carries TRBV10-1 and TRBJ2-3; 9 bases match TRBD1. CDR1 and CDR2 (germline): WNHNN, SYGVQD (reference sequence). Losses at the gene ends were 5 bases for V and 1 base for J; bases not matched to a gene: 1. CDR3 size: 14 residues. This chain's CDR3 is CASSRDRGTDTQYF. The CDR3, as DNA: TGCGCCAGCAGTCGGGACAGGGGCACAGATACGCAGTATTTT.

This sequence joins TRBV4-3 and TRBJ2-5, with 8 bases that match TRBD1. The CDR3 extends over 14 amino acids. V lost 3 bases to trimming and J lost 5 bases; unmatched junction nucleotides: 5. Germline V gene data show CDR1 as LGHNA and CDR2 as YSLEER. The CDR3 sequence: CASSQSGGYETQYF. The CDR3 DNA sequence: TGCGCCAGCAGCCAGTCAGGGGGCTACGAGACCCAGTACTTC.

The CDR3 bases are TGTGCCAGCAGCTTAAGCGTCGCAGGGTTCTACAATGAGCAGTTCTTC. Amino acids: CASSLSVAGFYNEQFF. The chain recombines TRBV11-2 with TRBJ2-1; D might be TRBD1 (5 bases). From germline, CDR1 is SGHAT and CDR2 FQNNGV. V was pared by 2 bases and J by 3 bases, with 14 bases between. The CDR3 is 16 amino acids.

CDR3 amino acids: CASSLGTGEYEQFF. The CDR3 region has the DNA TGCGCCAGCAGCTTGGGGACAGGGGAATATGAGCAGTTCTTC. This sequence joins TRBV5-1 and TRBJ2-1; 9 bases are a match to TRBD1. The CDR3 totals 14 residues. Germline CDR1 reads SGHRS; CDR2 reads YFSETQ. Trimming at V came to 0 bases and at J to 8 bases, leaving 3 bases not matched to a gene. Looking up the rest from reference TRBV5-1 and TRBJ2-1 gives the full variable domain: KAGVTQTPRYLIKTRGQQVTLSCSPISGHRSVSWYQQTPGQGLQFLFEYFSETQRNKGNFPGRFSGRQFSNSRSEMNVSTLELGDSALYLCASSLGTGEYEQFFGPGTRLTVL.